The 24 T cell receptor beta chains below come from one sample, sequenced in a study of blood T cell repertoires in COVID-19. Clones were sequenced by immunoSEQ multiplex PCR, and TCRdb holds only the in-frame ones, with some missing. The repertoire holds 450,000 or so clones, with approximately 90% as singletons. The sequenced sample was peripheral blood. These receptors were collected from a man between 18 and 29 years old with COVID-19, enrolled during active disease.

The chain uses TRBV7-6 and TRBJ2-1; the match to TRBD1 covers 8 bases. This CDR3 contains 13 residues. From germline, CDR1 is SGHVS and CDR2 FNYEAQ. Unmatched junction bases numbered 6, after V lost 5 bases and J lost 9 bases. In DNA, the CDR3 is TGTGCCAGCAGCGCAGACAGGGGAGGTGAGCAGTTCTTC. Encoded protein: CASSADRGGEQFF.

The chain uses TRBV11-2 and TRBJ1-6; no clear D. Per germline, CDR1 SGHAT and CDR2 FQNNGV. V lost 5 bases to trimming and J lost 9 bases, with 17 bases between them. The CDR3 has 15 residues. CDR3 amino acids: CASSLTDSFTSPLHF. The CDR3 nucleotides read TGTGCCAGCAGCCTTACGGACTCTTTTACTTCACCCCTCCACTTT.

The chain is built from TRBV7-9 and TRBJ2-7; 10 positions agree with TRBD1. V shed 1 base and J 1 base; nucleotides not matched to a gene: 1. Germline lookup yields CDR1 SEHNR and CDR2 FQNEAQ (reference sequence). The CDR3 spans 15 residues. In DNA, the CDR3 is TGTGCCAGCAGCTTAGAGGGACAGGGGTCCTACGAGCAGTACTTC. Translated: CASSLEGQGSYEQYF. Variable domain in full (rest from reference TRBV7-9 and TRBJ2-7): DTGVSQNPRHKITKRGQNVTFRCDPISEHNRLYWYRQTLGQGPEFLTYFQNEAQLEKSRLLSDRFSAERPKGSFSTLEIQRTEQGDSAMYLCASSLEGQGSYEQYFGPGTRLTVT.

This clone was seen more than once but under ten times. V and J are TRBV23-1 and TRBJ1-2; D possibly corresponds to TRBD1 (5 bases). TRBV23-1 is designated an ORF whose function remains uncertain. V was shortened by 0 bases and J by 8 bases, with 10 bases between the two germline ends. The CDR3 contains 13 residues. The chain's CDR3 is CASSQSWGVGYTF. The CDR3 DNA sequence: TGCGCCAGCAGTCAATCGTGGGGGGTCGGCTACACCTTC.

The chain couples TRBV5-6 to TRBJ2-7; the match to TRBD1 covers 7 bases. This CDR3 has 14 residues. Germline V lookup: CDR1 SGHDT, CDR2 YYEEEE. The trim removed 5 bases at V and 1 base at J, leaving 6 bases unmatched. CDR3: CASRSPGQSYEQYF. Here the CDR3 DNA reads TGTGCCAGCAGGTCCCCGGGACAGTCCTACGAGCAGTACTTC.

The gene calls are TRBV2 and TRBJ1-5; D gene uncertain. Germline-derived CDR1 and CDR2 are SNHLY and FYNNEI. V was clipped by 0 bases and J by 4 bases, with 10 bases between them. The CDR3 totals 15 residues. CDR3 residues: CASSEAWSLNQPQHF. CDR3 in DNA: TGTGCCAGCAGTGAAGCTTGGTCACTTAATCAGCCCCAGCATTTT.

This clone has only a few counts. This chain joins TRBV19 and TRBJ2-2; 7 nucleotides line up with TRBD1. Germline CDR1 is LNHDA and CDR2 is SQIVND (reference sequence). With V trimmed by 11 bases and J by 1 base, 7 bases remained unmatched. The CDR3 length is 14 residues. CDR3 DNA sequence: TGTGCCGGCTCGGGACAGTTGAACACCGGGGAGCTGTTTTTT. This translates into CAGSGQLNTGELFF.

This chain links TRBV14 with TRBJ1-1; D is possibly TRBD1 (5 bases). CDR1 SGHDN and CDR2 FVKESK come from the germline V gene. The CDR3 has 16 residues. V lost 0 bases and J lost 0, with 11 bases in between. The CDR3 DNA sequence: TGTGCCAGCAGCCAAGATTGGGGAGGGGTGAACACTGAAGCTTTCTTT. It is translated as CASSQDWGGVNTEAFF.

The rearrangement links TRBV4-2 to TRBJ2-3; 12 bases match TRBD2. Germline CDR1 and CDR2: LGHNA and YNFKEQ. V was clipped by 0 bases and J by 7 bases; unmatched bases: 5. The CDR3 has 16 amino acids. The CDR3 loop is CASSQDWTSGTNTQYF. CDR3 nucleotides: TGTGCCAGCAGCCAAGATTGGACTAGCGGGACGAATACGCAGTATTTT.

This chain links TRBV10-1 with TRBJ2-5, with D perhaps matching TRBD1 (5 bases). Germline V lookup: CDR1 WNHNN, CDR2 SYGVQD (reference sequence). This CDR3 has 16 amino acids. Trimming cost V 3 bases and J 7 bases, with 21 bases left between them. CDR3 amino acids: CASSDGRGLGTRTQYF. CDR3 coding DNA: TGCGCCAGCAGTGATGGTAGGGGCTTGGGAACGCGGACCCAGTACTTC.

This chain joins TRBV6-2 or TRBV6-3 and TRBJ2-7, with 10 bases matching TRBD2. The length of the CDR3 is 14 residues. The germline gives CDR1 MNHEY, CDR2 SVGEGT. The junction had 4 bases not matched to a gene; V was cut back by 5 bases and J by 3 bases. CDR3 sequence reads: CASSTSGIIYEQYF. In DNA form, the CDR3 reads TGTGCCAGCAGTACTAGCGGGATCATCTACGAGCAGTACTTC.

The CDR3 region has the DNA TGTGCCAGTAGTGCGAATCGGAGGCAGTACTTC. Protein product: CASSANRRQYF. The V call is TRBV19, the J call TRBJ2-7; D unclear. This CDR3 comprises 11 residues. CDR1 and CDR2 (germline): LNHDA, SQIVND (reference sequence). The ends were cut back, 5 bases at V and 9 bases at J, with 11 bases in the middle. The variable domain in full, with the rest retrieved from reference TRBV19 and TRBJ2-7, is DGGITQSPKYLFRKEGQNVTLSCEQNLNHDAMYWYRQDPGQGLRLIYYSQIVNDFQKGDIAEGYSVSREKKESFPLTVTSAQKNPTAFYLCASSANRRQYFGPGTRLTVT.

This chain uses TRBV19 with TRBJ1-3; D is perhaps TRBD1 (6 bases). The CDR3 spans 15 residues. The V and J ends lost 5 bases and 0 bases respectively, with 11 bases between them. Per the germline V gene, CDR1 is LNHDA and CDR2 is SQIVND (reference sequence). The CDR3 DNA is TGTGCCAGTAGTTCAGGACAGCTCTCTGGAAACACCATATATTTT. Translation: CASSSGQLSGNTIYF.

This chain joins TRBV2 and TRBJ2-1, with 7 positions matching TRBD1. V lost 9 bases and J lost 4; bases outside the gene matches: 15. Germline V lookup: CDR1 SNHLY, CDR2 FYNNEI. This CDR3 region has 16 residues. DNA of the CDR3: TGTGCCAGTGGGGACAGCTCCTTAAGTCCTTACAATGAGCAGTTCTTC. Translation: CASGDSSLSPYNEQFF.

The rearrangement uses TRBV7-7 and TRBJ2-5, with D possibly being TRBD1 (7 bases). The germline V gene has CDR1 SSHAT and CDR2 FNYEAQ (reference sequence). The CDR3 runs 15 residues. Trimming stripped 1 base from V and 4 bases from J, with 13 bases between. In nucleotides, the CDR3 is TGTGCCAGCAGCTTAGGGGCAGGGGGAGGAGAGACCCAGTACTTC. This codes for CASSLGAGGGETQYF.

The V call is TRBV6-4, the J call TRBJ2-2; D is perhaps TRBD2 (6 bases). The V end was cut by 6 bases, the J end by 2 bases, with 13 bases between. The CDR3 contains 15 residues. Looked up from germline, CDR1 is MRHNA and CDR2 is SNTAGT. As DNA, the CDR3 is TGTGCCAGCAGAGCGAGCGGACTAAACACCGGGGAGCTGTTTTTT. It encodes CASRASGLNTGELFF.

The chain joins TRBV3-1 (or the pseudogene TRBV3-2) to TRBJ2-3; 7 nucleotides line up with TRBD1. The CDR3 covers 13 residues. V was clipped by 2 bases and J by 4 bases; unmatched bases: 0. The germline CDR1 and CDR2 sequences are LGHDT and YNNKEL (reference sequence). CDR3 DNA sequence: TGTGCCAGCAGCCAACAGGGGGCAGATACGCAGTATTTT. This gives the protein CASSQQGADTQYF.

This clone was seen a few times. The chain has TRBV10-1 and TRBJ1-2; 8 bases are shared with TRBD1. Germline-derived CDR1 and CDR2 are WNHNN and SYGVQD (reference sequence). The V gene end was trimmed by 2 bases and the J gene end by 7 bases; junction bases not matched to a gene: 3. CDR3 size: 13 residues. CDR3 protein: CASSEGRGLGYTF. CDR3 nucleotide sequence: TGCGCCAGCAGTGAGGGCAGGGGGCTTGGCTACACCTTC.

This chain connects TRBV7-9 to TRBJ2-5; 7 positions match TRBD2. V shed 3 bases and J 5 bases; nucleotides not matched to a gene: 6. Germline loops: CDR1 SEHNR, CDR2 FQNEAQ (reference sequence). There are 14 residues in the CDR3. CDR3 coding DNA: TGTGCCAGCAGCTTTGGGCAGGGAGGGGAGACCCAGTACTTC. Its translation is CASSFGQGGETQYF.

The gene calls are TRBV6-4 and TRBJ2-1; 10 nucleotides line up with TRBD2. The CDR3 contains 15 residues. Germline CDR1 is MRHNA and CDR2 is SNTAGT. The trim removed 6 bases at V and 1 base at J, leaving 3 bases unmatched. The CDR3 nucleotides read TGTGCCAGCAGAAGCGGGGGGGCTTCCTACAATGAGCAGTTCTTC. Residues: CASRSGGASYNEQFF.

The CDR3 region has the DNA TGTGCCACGTCAAGACTAGCGGGAGAGGGGGAGCTGTTTTTT. Amino acid sequence: CATSRLAGEGELFF. The gene calls are TRBV6-5 and TRBJ2-2; 12 nucleotides agree with TRBD2. The CDR3 contains 14 residues. Germline CDR1 reads MNHEY; CDR2 reads SVGAGI. V was clipped by 10 bases and J by 8 bases; unmatched bases: 8.

The J gene is TRBJ1-4, the V gene TRBV15; D gene uncertain. The germline V and J ends were trimmed by 7 bases and 1 base, with 7 bases remaining between them. Per the germline V gene, CDR1 is LNHNV and CDR2 is YYDKDF (reference sequence). There are 13 residues in the CDR3. CDR3 residues: CATMGGTNEKLFF. In nucleotides, the CDR3 is TGTGCCACCATGGGAGGAACTAATGAAAAACTGTTTTTT.

V and J are TRBV28 and TRBJ2-4, with TRBD1 matching 9 bases. The CDR3 is 16 residues long. CDR1 is MDHEN, CDR2 SYDVKM, per germline. With 6 bases clipped from V and 5 bases from J, the junction kept 11 bases outside the gene matches. The CDR3: CASRPIGTGRENIQYF. Written as DNA, the CDR3 is TGTGCCAGCAGACCAATCGGGACAGGGAGGGAAAACATTCAGTACTTC.

The rearrangement uses TRBV27 and TRBJ2-2, with a tentative D call TRBD1 (6 bases). The CDR3 contains 15 residues. V was cut by 3 bases and J by 0 bases, with 8 bases left in between. The germline CDR1 and CDR2 sequences are MNHEY and SMNVEV (reference sequence). CDR3 in amino acids: CASSFGGSNTGELFF. The CDR3 DNA follows: TGTGCCAGCAGTTTTGGGGGCTCGAACACCGGGGAGCTGTTTTTT.